A single sample is the source of the 7 T cell receptor beta chains below, sequenced in a study of technical replicates of blood from a few donors. The repertoire was sequenced with immunoSEQ multiplex PCR; TCRdb's copy has only in-frame clones and lacks some. The data show 70,000 to 95,000 clones, 75% to 95% seen once. The sequenced sample was T cells isolated from PBMCs. These receptors were collected from a human donor in good health. Some clones in this sample may be carry-over from other donors' samples.

This clone was detected only once. The V and J genes are TRBV5-1 and TRBJ2-3; D possibly corresponds to TRBD2 (6 bases). Germline loops: CDR1 SGHRS, CDR2 YFSETQ. V lost 2 bases and J 2 bases, leaving 12 bases between the germline ends. This CDR3 is built from 15 residues. The CDR3 DNA reads TGCGCCAGCAGCTTCTCCGGGACTGACACAGATACGCAGTATTTT. Translating gives CASSFSGTDTDTQYF.

CDR3 sequence: CASSLRREPQHF. As DNA, the CDR3 is TGTGCCAGCAGCTTAAGGAGGGAGCCCCAGCATTTT. The chain joins TRBV7-9 to TRBJ1-5; D unclear. The V gene lost 2 bases and the J gene lost 8 bases, with 7 bases spanning the gap. This CDR3 is 12 amino acids long. From germline, CDR1 is SEHNR and CDR2 FQNEAQ (reference sequence).

The chain is built from TRBV4-3 and TRBJ2-1, with 13 positions matching TRBD2. Germline trimming cut 1 base from V and 2 bases from J; bases unmatched to any gene: 2. The length of the CDR3 is 17 residues. Germline values: CDR1 LGHNA, CDR2 YSLEER. CDR3 in amino acids: CASSQGLAGGPYNEQFF. Written as DNA, the CDR3 is TGCGCCAGCAGCCAAGGACTAGCGGGAGGCCCCTACAATGAGCAGTTCTTC.

The CDR3 is CSVLAGASYEQYF. CDR3 coding DNA: TGCAGCGTGCTAGCGGGAGCCTCCTACGAGCAGTACTTC. V gene TRBV29-1 combines with J gene TRBJ2-7, with TRBD2 identical over 10 bases. Germline-derived CDR1 and CDR2 are SQVTM and ANQGSEA. V was pared by 6 bases and J by 0 bases, with 2 bases of the junction left unmatched. The CDR3 has 13 amino acids.

The chain carries TRBV28 and TRBJ2-5, with D possibly TRBD1 on 5 matching bases. V lost 4 bases, J lost 2 bases, and 11 bases lay in between. CDR3 length: 14 residues. CDR1 and CDR2 from the germline V gene are MDHEN and SYDVKM. CDR3 sequence (DNA): TGTGCCAGCAGTTCTCCAGGGCCTCAAGAGACCCAGTACTTC. Translated, it gives CASSSPGPQETQYF.

The V gene is TRBV6-1, the J gene TRBJ2-1, with D perhaps TRBD1 (6 bases). This CDR3 comprises 16 residues. Trimming removed 4 bases from V and 2 bases from J, with 15 bases in between. Germline CDR1 reads MNHNS; CDR2 reads SASEGT. CDR3 in DNA: TGTGCCAGCAGTGGAAGCAGGGGACACACCTACAATGAGCAGTTCTTC. Translated, it gives CASSGSRGHTYNEQFF.

The rearrangement joins TRBV15 to TRBJ2-1; TRBD2 agrees at 7 bases. The germline V gene encodes CDR1 LNHNV and CDR2 YYDKDF (reference sequence). This CDR3 spans 15 amino acids. V was clipped by 5 bases and J by 7 bases; unmatched bases: 11. CDR3 residues: CATSPTSVVGNEQFF. The CDR3 DNA sequence: TGTGCCACCAGCCCAACTAGCGTAGTTGGTAATGAGCAGTTCTTC.